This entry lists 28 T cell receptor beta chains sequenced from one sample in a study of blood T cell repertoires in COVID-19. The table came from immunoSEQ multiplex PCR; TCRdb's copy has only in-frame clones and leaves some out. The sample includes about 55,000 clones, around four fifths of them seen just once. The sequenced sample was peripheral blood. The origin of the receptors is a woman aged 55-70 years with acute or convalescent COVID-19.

The CDR3 reads CASSPGQGGTEAFF. The CDR3 DNA reads TGTGCCAGCTCACCTGGACAGGGTGGTACTGAAGCTTTCTTT. V usage is TRBV18 and J usage is TRBJ1-1; TRBD1 matches 8 bases. Per the germline V gene, CDR1 is KGHSH and CDR2 is LQKENI. The J segment lost 5 bases and the V segment lost 3 bases, leaving 5 bases of the junction unmatched. CDR3 length equals 14 residues.

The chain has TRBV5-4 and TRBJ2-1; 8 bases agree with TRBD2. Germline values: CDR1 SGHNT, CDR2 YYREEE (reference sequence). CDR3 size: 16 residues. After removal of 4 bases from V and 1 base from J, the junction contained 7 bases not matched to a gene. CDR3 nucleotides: TGTGCCAGCAGCCCCGCGGGAGGAGGTTCCTACAATGAGCAGTTCTTC. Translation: CASSPAGGGSYNEQFF. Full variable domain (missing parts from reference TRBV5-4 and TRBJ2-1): ETGVTQSPTHLIKTRGQQVTLRCSSQSGHNTVSWYQQALGQGPQFIFQYYREEENGRGNFPPRFSGLQFPNYSSELNVNALELDDSALYLCASSPAGGGSYNEQFFGPGTRLTVL.

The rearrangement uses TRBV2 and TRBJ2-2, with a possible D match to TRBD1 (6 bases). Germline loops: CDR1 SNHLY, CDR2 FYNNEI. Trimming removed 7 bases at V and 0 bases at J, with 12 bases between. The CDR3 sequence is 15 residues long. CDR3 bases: TGTGCCAGCAACCAGGACAGAGCGAACACCGGGGAGCTGTTTTTT. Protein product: CASNQDRANTGELFF.

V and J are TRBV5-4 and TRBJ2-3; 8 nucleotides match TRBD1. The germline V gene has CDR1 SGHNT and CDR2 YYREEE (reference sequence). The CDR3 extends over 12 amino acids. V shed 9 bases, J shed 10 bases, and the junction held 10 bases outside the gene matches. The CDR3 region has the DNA TGTGCCACCTCGACAGGGGCCTGGGCGCAGTATTTT. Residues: CATSTGAWAQYF.

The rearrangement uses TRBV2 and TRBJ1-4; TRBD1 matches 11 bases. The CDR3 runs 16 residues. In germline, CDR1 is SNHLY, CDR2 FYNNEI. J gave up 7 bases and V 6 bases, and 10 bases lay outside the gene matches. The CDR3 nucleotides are TGTGCCAGCAGCTGGACAGGGGGCGCGTCGGTTGAAAAACTGTTTTTT. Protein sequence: CASSWTGGASVEKLFF.

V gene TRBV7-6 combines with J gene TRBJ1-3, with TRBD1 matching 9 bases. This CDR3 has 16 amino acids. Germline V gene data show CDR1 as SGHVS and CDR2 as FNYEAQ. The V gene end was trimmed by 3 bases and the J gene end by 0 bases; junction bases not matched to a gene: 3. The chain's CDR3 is CASSLDRGNSGNTIYF. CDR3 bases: TGTGCCAGCAGCTTGGACAGGGGTAACTCTGGAAACACCATATATTTT.

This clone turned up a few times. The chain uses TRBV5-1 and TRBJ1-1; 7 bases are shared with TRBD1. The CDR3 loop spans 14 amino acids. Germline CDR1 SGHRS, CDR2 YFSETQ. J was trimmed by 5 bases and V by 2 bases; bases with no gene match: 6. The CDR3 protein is CASSFSAGGTEAFF. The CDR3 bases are TGCGCCAGCAGCTTTTCAGCAGGGGGGACTGAAGCTTTCTTT.

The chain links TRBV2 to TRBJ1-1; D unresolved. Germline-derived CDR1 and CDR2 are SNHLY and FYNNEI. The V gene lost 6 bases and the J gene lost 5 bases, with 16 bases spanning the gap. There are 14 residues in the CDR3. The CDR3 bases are TGTGCCAGCAGCCTTTCACGACCGGGTACTGAAGCTTTCTTT. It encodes CASSLSRPGTEAFF. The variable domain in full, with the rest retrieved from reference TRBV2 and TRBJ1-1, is EPEVTQTPSHQVTQMGQEVILRCVPISNHLYFYWYRQILGQKVEFLVSFYNNEISEKSEIFDDQFSVERPDGSNFTLKIRSTKLEDSAMYFCASSLSRPGTEAFFGQGTRLTVV.

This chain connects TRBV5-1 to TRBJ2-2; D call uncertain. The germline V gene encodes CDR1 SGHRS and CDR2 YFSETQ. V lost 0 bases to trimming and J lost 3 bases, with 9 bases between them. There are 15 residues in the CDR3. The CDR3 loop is CASSLGDTDTGELFF. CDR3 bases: TGCGCCAGCAGCTTGGGCGACACGGACACCGGGGAGCTGTTTTTT.

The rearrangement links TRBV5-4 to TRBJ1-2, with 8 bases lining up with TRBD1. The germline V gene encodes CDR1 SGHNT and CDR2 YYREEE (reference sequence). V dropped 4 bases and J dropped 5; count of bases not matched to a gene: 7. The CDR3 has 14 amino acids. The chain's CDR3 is CASSTGTGVYGYTF. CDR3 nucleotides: TGTGCCAGCAGCACCGGGACAGGAGTATATGGCTACACCTTC.

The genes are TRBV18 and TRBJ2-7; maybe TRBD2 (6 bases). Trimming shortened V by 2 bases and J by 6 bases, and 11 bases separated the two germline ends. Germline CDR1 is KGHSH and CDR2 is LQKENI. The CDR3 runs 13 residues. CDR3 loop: CASSPKDGSEQYF. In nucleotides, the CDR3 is TGTGCCAGCTCACCAAAGGACGGGAGCGAGCAGTACTTC. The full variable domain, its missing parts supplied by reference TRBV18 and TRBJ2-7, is NAGVMQNPRHLVRRRGQEARLRCSPMKGHSHVYWYRQLPEEGLKFMVYLQKENIIDESGMPKERFSAEFPKEGPSILRIQQVVRGDSAAYFCASSPKDGSEQYFGPGTRLTVT.

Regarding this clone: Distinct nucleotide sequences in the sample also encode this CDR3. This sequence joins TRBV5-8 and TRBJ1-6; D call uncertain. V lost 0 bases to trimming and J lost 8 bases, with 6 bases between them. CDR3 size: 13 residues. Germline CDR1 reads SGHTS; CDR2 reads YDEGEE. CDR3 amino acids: CASSLDRDSPLHF. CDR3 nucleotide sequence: TGTGCCAGCAGCTTGGACAGAGATTCACCCCTCCACTTT.

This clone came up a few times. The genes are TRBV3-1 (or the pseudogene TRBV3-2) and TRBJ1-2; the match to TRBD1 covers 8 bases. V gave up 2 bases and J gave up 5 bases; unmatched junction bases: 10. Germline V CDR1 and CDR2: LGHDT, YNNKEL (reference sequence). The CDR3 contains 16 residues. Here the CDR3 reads CASSQRPGTGAYGYTF. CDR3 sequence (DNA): TGTGCCAGCAGCCAAAGGCCCGGGACAGGAGCTTATGGCTACACCTTC.

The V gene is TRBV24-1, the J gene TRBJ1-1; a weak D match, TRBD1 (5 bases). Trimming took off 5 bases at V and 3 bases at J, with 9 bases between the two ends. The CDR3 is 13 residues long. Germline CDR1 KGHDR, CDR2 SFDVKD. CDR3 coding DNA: TGTGCCACCAGTGGTGGAGGGGACACTGAAGCTTTCTTT. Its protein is CATSGGGDTEAFF.

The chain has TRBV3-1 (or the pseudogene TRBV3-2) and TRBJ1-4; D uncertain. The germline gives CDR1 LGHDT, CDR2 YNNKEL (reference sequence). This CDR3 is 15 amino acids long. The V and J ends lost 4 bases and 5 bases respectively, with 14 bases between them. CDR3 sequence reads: CASSPRDLRNEKLFF. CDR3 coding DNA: TGTGCCAGCAGCCCTCGTGACCTCAGGAATGAAAAACTGTTTTTT.

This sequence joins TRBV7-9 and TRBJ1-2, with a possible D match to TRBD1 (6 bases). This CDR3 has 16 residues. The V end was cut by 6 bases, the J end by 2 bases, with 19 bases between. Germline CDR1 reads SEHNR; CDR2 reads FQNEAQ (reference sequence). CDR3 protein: CASRELTDRYNYGYTF. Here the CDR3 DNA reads TGTGCCAGCAGGGAATTAACGGACAGATACAACTATGGCTACACCTTC.

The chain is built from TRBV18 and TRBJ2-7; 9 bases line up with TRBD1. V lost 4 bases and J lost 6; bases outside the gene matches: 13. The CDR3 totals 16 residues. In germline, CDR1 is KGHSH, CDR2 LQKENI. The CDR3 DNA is TGTGCCAGCTCACGAACCGGGACAGGGTCTCTTAGCGAGCAGTACTTC. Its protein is CASSRTGTGSLSEQYF.

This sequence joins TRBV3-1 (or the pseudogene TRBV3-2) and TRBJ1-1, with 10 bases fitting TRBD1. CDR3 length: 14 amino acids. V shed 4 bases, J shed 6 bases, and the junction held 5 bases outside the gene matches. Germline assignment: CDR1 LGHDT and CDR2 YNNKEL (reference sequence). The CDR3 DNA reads TGTGCCAGCAGCCGCTTAGGACAGGGGGCTGAAGCTTTCTTT. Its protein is CASSRLGQGAEAFF.

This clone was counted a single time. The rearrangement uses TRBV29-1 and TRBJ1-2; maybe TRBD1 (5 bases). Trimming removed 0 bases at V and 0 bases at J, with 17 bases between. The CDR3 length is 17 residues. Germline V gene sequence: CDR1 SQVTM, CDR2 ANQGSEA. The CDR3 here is CSVEDGQGPMPNYGYTF. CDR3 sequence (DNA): TGCAGCGTTGAAGACGGGCAGGGCCCTATGCCTAACTATGGCTACACCTTC.

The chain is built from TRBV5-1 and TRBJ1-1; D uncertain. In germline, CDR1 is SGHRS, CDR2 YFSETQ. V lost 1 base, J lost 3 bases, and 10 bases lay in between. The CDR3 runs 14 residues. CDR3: CASSLFPRDTEAFF. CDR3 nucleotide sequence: TGCGCCAGCAGCTTGTTTCCGAGGGACACTGAAGCTTTCTTT.

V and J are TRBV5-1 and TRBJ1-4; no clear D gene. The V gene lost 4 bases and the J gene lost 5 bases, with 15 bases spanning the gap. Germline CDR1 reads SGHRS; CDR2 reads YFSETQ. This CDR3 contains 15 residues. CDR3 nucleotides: TGCGCCAGCAGCCCGATAGGCGGTGTAAATGAAAAACTGTTTTTT. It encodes CASSPIGGVNEKLFF.

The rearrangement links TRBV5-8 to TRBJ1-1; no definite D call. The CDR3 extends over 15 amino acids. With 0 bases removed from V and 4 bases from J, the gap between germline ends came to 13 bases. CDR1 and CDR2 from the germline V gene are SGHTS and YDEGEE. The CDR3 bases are TGTGCCAGCAGCTTGGGAGGGAATGAAGCCACTGAAGCTTTCTTT. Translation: CASSLGGNEATEAFF.

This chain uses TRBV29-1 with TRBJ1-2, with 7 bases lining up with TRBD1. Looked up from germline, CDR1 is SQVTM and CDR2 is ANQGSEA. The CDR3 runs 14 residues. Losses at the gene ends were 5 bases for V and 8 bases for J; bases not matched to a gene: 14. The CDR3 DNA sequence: TGCAGCGTTATAAGTATGGAGGGGGCACGGGGCTACACCTTC. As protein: CSVISMEGARGYTF.

The DNA of the CDR3 is TGCGCCAGCAGCTCAGGACAGGGGGCAACAGATACGCAGTATTTT. Amino acids: CASSSGQGATDTQYF. The chain employs TRBV5-1 and TRBJ2-3; 11 bases fit TRBD1. Per the germline V gene, CDR1 is SGHRS and CDR2 is YFSETQ. The V segment lost 3 bases and the J segment 3 bases; nucleotides outside the gene matches: 3. This CDR3 contains 15 residues.

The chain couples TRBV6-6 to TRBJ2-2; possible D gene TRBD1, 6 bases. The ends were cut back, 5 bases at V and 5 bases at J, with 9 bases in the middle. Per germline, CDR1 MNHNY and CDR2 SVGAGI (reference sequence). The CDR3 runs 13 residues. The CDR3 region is CASSPGVTGELFF. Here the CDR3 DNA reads TGTGCCAGCAGTCCAGGGGTTACCGGGGAGCTGTTTTTT.

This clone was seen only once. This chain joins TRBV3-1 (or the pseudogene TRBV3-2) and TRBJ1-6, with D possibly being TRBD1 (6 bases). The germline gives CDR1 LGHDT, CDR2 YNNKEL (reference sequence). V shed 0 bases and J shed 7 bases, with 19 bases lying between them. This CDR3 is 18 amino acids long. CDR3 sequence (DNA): TGTGCCAGCAGCCAAGATCCTCACAAACAGGGCCGGAATTCACCCCTCCACTTT. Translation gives CASSQDPHKQGRNSPLHF.

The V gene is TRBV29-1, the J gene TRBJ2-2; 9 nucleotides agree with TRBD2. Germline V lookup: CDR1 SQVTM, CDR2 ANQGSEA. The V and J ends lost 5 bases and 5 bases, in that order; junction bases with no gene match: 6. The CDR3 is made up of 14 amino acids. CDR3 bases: TGCAGCGTTAAGACTAGCGGCAATACCGGGGAGCTGTTTTTT. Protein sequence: CSVKTSGNTGELFF.

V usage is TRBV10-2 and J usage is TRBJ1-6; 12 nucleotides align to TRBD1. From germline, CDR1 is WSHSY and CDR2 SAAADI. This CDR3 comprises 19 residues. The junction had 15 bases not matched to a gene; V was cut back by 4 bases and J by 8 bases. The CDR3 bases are TGCGCCAGCAGTGTTCCCGGGACAGGGGGCCCCAGATTGGATTCACCCCTCCACTTT. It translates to CASSVPGTGGPRLDSPLHF.